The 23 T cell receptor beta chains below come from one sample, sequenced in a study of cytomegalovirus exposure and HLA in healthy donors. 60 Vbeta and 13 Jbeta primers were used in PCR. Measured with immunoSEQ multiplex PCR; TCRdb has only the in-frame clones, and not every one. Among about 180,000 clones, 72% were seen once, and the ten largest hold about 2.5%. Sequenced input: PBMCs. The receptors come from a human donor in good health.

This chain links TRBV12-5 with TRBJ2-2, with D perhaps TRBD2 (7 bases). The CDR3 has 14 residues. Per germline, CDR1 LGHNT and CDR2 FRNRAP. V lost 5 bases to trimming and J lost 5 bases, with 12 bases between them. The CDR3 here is CASGGGRGTGELFF. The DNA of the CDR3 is TGTGCTAGTGGTGGGGGGAGGGGGACCGGGGAGCTGTTTTTT.

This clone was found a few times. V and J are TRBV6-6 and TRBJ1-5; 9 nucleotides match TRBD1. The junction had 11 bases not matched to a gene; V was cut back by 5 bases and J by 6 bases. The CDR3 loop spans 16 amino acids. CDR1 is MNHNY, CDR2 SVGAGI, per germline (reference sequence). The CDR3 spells CASSKGSTGGGQPQHF. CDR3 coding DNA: TGTGCCAGCAGTAAGGGATCGACAGGGGGTGGTCAGCCCCAGCATTTT.

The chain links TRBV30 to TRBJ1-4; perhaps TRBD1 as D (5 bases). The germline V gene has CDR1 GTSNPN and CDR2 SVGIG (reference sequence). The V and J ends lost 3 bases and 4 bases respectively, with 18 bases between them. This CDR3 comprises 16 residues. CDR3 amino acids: CAWRTPGRQFNEKLFF. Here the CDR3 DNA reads TGTGCCTGGAGAACCCCCGGGAGACAGTTTAATGAAAAACTGTTTTTT.

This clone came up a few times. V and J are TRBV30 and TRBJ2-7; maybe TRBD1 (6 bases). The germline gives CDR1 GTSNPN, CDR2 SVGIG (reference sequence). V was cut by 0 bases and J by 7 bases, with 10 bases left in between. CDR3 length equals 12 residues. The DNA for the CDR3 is TGTGCCTGGAGTGTACAGGGCTGGGAGCAGTACTTC. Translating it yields CAWSVQGWEQYF.

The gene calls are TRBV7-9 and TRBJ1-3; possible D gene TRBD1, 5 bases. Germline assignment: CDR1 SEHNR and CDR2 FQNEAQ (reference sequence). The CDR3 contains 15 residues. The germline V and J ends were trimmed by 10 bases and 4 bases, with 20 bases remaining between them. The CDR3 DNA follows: TGTGCCACCGGGGGACGACAACCCGAGGGAAACACCATATATTTT. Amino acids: CATGGRQPEGNTIYF.

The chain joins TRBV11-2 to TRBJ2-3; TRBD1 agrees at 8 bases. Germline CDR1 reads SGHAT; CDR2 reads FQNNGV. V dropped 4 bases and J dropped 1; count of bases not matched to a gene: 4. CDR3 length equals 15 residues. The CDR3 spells CASSSLDRGTDTQYF. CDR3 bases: TGTGCCAGCAGCTCCCTGGACAGGGGCACAGATACGCAGTATTTT.

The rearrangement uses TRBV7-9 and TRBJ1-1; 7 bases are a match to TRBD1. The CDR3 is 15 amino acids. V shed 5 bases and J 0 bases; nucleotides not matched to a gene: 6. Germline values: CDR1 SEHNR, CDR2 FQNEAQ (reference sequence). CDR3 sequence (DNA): TGTGCCAGCAGCCATAGGGACAGCTTGAACACTGAAGCTTTCTTT. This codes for CASSHRDSLNTEAFF. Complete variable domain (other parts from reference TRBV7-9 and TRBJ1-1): DTGVSQNPRHKITKRGQNVTFRCDPISEHNRLYWYRQTLGQGPEFLTYFQNEAQLEKSRLLSDRFSAERPKGSFSTLEIQRTEQGDSAMYLCASSHRDSLNTEAFFGQGTRLTVV.

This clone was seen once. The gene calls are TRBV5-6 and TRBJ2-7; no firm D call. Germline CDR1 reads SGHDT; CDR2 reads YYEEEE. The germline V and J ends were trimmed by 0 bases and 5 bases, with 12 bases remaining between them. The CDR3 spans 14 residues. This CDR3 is CASSLVSRFHEQYF. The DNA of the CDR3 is TGTGCCAGCAGCTTGGTTTCCAGGTTCCACGAGCAGTACTTC.

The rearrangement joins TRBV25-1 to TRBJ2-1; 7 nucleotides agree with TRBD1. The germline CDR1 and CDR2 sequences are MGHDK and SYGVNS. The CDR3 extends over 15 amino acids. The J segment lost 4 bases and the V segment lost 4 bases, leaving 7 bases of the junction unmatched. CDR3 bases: TGTGCCAGCAGTGCCACAGGGGCGGCATACAATGAGCAGTTCTTC. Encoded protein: CASSATGAAYNEQFF.

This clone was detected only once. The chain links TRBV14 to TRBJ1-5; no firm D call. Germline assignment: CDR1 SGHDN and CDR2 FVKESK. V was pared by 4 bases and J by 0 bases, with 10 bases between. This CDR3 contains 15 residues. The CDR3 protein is CASSPGTSSNQPQHF. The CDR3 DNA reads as TGTGCCAGCAGCCCCGGTACGAGTAGCAATCAGCCCCAGCATTTT.

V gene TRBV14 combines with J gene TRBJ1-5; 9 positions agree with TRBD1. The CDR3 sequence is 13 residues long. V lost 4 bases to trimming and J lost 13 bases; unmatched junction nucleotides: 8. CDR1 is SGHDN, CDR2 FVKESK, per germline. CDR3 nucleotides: TGTGCCAGCAGCCCCAGACAGGGGGGCTCTCAGCATTTT. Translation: CASSPRQGGSQHF.

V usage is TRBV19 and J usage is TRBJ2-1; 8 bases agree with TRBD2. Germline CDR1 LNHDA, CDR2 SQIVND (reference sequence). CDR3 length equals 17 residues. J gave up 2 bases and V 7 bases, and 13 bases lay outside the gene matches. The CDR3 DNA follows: TGTGCCAGTACCGACGTTAGCGGGGACCTAACCTACAATGAGCAGTTCTTC. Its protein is CASTDVSGDLTYNEQFF.

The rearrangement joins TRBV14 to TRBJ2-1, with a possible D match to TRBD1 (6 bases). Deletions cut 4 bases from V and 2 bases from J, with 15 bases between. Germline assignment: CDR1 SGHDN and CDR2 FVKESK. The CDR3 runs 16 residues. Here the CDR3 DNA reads TGTGCCAGCAGCCTGATTCAGGGGAGCCCCTACAATGAGCAGTTCTTC. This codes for CASSLIQGSPYNEQFF.

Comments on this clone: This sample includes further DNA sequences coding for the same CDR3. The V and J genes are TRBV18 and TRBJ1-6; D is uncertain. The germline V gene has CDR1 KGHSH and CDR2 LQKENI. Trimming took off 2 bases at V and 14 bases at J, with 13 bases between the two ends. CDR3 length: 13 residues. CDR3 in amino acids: CASSPRPLETLHF. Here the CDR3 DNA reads TGTGCCAGCTCACCAAGACCTTTGGAGACCCTCCACTTT.

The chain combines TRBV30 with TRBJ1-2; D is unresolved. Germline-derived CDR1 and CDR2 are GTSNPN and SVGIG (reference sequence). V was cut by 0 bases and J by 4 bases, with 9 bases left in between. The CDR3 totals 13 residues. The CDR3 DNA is TGTGCCTGGAGTGTAGGAACAGTCTATGGCTACACCTTC. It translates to CAWSVGTVYGYTF.

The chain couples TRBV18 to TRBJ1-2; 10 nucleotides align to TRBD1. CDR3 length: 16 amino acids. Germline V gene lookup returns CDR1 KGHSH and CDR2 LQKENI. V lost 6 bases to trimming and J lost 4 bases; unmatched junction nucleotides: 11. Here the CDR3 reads CASSDPGTGEGYGYTF. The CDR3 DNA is TGTGCCAGCTCCGACCCCGGGACAGGGGAGGGCTATGGCTACACCTTC.

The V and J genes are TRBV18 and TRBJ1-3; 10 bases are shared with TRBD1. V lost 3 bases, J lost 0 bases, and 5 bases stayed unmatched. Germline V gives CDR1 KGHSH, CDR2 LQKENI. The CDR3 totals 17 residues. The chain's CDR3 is CASSPDRGRPSGNTIYF. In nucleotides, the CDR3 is TGTGCCAGCTCACCGGACAGGGGGAGGCCCTCTGGAAACACCATATATTTT. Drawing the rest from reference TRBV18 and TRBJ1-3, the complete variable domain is NAGVMQNPRHLVRRRGQEARLRCSPMKGHSHVYWYRQLPEEGLKFMVYLQKENIIDESGMPKERFSAEFPKEGPSILRIQQVVRGDSAAYFCASSPDRGRPSGNTIYFGEGSWLTVV.

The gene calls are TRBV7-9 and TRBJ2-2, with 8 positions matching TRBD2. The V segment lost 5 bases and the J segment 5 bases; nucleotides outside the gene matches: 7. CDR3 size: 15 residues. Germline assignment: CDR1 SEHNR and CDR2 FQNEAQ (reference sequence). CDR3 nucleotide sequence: TGTGCCAGCAGCCCGGGGGTAGCGGGGACCGGGGAGCTGTTTTTT. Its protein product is CASSPGVAGTGELFF.

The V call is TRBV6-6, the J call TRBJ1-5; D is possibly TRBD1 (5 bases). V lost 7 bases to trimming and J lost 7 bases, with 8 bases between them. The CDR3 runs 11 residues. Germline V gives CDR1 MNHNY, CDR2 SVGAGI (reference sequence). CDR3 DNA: TGTGCCAGCACCCAGGGACAGCCCCAGCATTTT. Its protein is CASTQGQPQHF.

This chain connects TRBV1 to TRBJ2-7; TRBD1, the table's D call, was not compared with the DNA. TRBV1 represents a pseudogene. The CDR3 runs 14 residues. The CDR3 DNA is TGCACCAGCAGAAAAAACCTCCAGGGCTACGAGCAGTACTTC. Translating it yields CTSRKNLQGYEQYF.

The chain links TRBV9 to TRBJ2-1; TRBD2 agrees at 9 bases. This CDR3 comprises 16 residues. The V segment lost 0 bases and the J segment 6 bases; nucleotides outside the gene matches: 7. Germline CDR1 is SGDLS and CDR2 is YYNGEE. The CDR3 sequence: CASSVGGGGAGNEQFF. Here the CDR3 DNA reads TGTGCCAGCAGCGTAGGGGGCGGGGGGGCGGGCAATGAGCAGTTCTTC. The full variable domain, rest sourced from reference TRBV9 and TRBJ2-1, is DSGVTQTPKHLITATGQRVTLRCSPRSGDLSVYWYQQSLDQGLQFLIQYYNGEERAKGNILERFSAQQFPDLHSELNLSSLELGDSALYFCASSVGGGGAGNEQFFGPGTRLTVL.

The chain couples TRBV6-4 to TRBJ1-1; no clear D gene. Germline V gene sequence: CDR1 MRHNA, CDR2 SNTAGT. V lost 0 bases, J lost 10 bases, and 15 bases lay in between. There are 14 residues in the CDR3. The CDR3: CASSDSSGTSGAFF. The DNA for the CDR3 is TGTGCCAGCAGTGACTCTTCGGGTACATCTGGAGCTTTCTTT.

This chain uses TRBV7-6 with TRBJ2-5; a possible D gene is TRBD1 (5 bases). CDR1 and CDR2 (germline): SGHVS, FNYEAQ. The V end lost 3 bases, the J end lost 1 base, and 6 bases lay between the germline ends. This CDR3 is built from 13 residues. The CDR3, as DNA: TGTGCCAGCAGCTTGACAGCCCAAGAGACCCAGTACTTC. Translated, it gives CASSLTAQETQYF.